Below, one T cell receptor (beta chain) is given with its context. The junction departs from the called germline gene at one end, perhaps through a read error. Looked up from germline, CDR1 is SQVTM and CDR2 is ANQGSEA. The CDR3 contains 12 residues. With RNA at 10%, 30% or 50%, naive CD8 libraries came from about 20,000 to 1,000,000 sorted cells. Listed TCR primers and previously described methods were used for bulk TCR libraries. TCRdb re-called the PCR reads with MiXCR, one entry per CDR3 protein. The sample has about half a million distinct CDR3 sequences, roughly 24% seen once. This sample stems from a study of molecular identifiers for immune sequencing clone quantification.

This chain links TRBV29-1 with TRBJ2-1; D may be TRBD1 (6 bases). The sequence came from a human donor in good health. Some libraries in this study had Jurkat cell RNA spiked in. Material for sequencing was naive CD8+ T cells from blood, with Jurkat cell RNA spiked in. Documented subset: FACS-sorted CD8+CD4-CCR7+CD45RA+ naive T cells. The CDR3 region has the DNA TGCAGCGTTGAATTACAGGGTAATGAGCAGATCTTC. Protein sequence: CSVELQGNEQIF.